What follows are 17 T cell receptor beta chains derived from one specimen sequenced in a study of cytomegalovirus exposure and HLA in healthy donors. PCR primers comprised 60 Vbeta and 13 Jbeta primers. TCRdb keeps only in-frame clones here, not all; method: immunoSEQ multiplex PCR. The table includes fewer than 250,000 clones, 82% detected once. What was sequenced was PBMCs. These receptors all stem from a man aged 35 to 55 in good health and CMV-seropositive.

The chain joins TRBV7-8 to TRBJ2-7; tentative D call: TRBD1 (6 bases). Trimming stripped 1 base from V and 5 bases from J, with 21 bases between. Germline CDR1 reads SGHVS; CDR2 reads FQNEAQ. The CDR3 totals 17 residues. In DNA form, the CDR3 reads TGTGCCAGCAGCTTAGGAAGGGTGGGGGCTACAGGTAACGAGCAGTACGTC. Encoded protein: CASSLGRVGATGNEQYV.

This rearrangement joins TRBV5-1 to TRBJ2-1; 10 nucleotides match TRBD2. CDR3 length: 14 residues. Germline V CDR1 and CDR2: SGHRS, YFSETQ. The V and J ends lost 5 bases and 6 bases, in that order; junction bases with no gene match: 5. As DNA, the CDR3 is TGCGCCAGCAGAGCTAGCGGGAGAGTCAATGAGCAGTTCTTC. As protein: CASRASGRVNEQFF.

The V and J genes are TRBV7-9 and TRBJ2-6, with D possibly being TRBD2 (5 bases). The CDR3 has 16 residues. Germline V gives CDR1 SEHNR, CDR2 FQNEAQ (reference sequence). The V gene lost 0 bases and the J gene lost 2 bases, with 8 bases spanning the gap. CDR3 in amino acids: CASSLAGDPGANVLTF. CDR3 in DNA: TGTGCCAGCAGCTTAGCCGGGGATCCTGGGGCCAACGTCCTGACTTTC.

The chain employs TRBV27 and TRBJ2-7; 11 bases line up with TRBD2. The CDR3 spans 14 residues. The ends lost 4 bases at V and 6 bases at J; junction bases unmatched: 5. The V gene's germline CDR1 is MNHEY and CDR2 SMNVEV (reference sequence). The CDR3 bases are TGTGCCAGCAGTTCACTAGCGGGAGTGGCCGAGCAGTACTTC. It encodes CASSSLAGVAEQYF.

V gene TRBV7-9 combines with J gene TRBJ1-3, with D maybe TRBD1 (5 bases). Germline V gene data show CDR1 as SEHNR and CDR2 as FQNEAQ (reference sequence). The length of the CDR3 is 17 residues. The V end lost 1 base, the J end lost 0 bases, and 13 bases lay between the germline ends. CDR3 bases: TGTGCCAGCAGCTTAGAATGGGGCCCGGACTCTGGAAACACCATATATTTT. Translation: CASSLEWGPDSGNTIYF.

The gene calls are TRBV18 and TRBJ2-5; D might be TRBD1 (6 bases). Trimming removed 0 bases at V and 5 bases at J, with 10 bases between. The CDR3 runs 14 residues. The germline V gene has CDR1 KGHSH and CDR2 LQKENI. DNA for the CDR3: TGTGCCAGCTCACCACCAGGGGGAAGGGAGACCCAGTACTTC. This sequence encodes CASSPPGGRETQYF.

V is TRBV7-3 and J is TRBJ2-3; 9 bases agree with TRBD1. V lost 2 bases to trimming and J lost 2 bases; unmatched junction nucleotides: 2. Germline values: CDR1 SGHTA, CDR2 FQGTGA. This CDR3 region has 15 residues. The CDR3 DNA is TGTGCCAGCAGCTTAGGGGACAGGGACACAGATACGCAGTATTTT. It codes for CASSLGDRDTDTQYF.

This CDR3 is CASSSSGSNEKLFF. Here the CDR3 DNA reads TGTGCCAGCAGCTCTAGTGGGTCGAATGAAAAACTGTTTTTT. This chain connects TRBV11-2 to TRBJ1-4, with unresolved D. Trimming stripped 4 bases from V and 5 bases from J, with 11 bases between. The germline CDR1 and CDR2 sequences are SGHAT and FQNNGV. This CDR3 is 14 amino acids long.

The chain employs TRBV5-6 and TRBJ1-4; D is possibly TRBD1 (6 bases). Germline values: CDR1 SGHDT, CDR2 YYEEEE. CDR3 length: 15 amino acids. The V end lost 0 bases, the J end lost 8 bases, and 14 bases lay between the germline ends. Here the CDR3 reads CASSLGQGQGEKLFF. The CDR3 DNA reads TGTGCCAGCAGCTTGGGGCAGGGTCAGGGGGAAAAACTGTTTTTT.

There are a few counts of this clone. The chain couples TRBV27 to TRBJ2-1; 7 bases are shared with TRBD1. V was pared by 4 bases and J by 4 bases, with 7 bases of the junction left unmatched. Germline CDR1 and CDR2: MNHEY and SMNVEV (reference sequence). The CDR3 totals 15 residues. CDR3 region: CASSSTGDQYNEQFF. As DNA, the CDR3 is TGTGCCAGCAGTTCCACAGGGGACCAATACAATGAGCAGTTCTTC.

As DNA, the CDR3 is TGCGCCAGCAGCTGGGGACAGGAAATGAACACTGAAGCTTTCTTT. Its protein is CASSWGQEMNTEAFF. This sequence joins TRBV5-1 and TRBJ1-1; 8 nucleotides agree with TRBD1. The CDR3 has 15 residues. The V segment lost 3 bases and the J segment 0 bases; nucleotides outside the gene matches: 4. Germline V gives CDR1 SGHRS, CDR2 YFSETQ.

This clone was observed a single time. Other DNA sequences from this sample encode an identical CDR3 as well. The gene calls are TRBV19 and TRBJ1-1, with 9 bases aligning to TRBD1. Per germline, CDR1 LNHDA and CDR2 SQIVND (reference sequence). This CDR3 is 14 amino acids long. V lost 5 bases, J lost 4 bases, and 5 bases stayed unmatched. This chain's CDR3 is CASSPGQGGTEAFF. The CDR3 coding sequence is TGTGCCAGTAGTCCGGGACAGGGAGGCACTGAAGCTTTCTTT.

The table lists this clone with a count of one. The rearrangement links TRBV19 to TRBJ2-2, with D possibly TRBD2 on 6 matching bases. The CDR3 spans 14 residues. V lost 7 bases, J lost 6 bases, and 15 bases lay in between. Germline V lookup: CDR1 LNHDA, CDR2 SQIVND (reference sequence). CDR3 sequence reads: CASTTGVSAGELFF. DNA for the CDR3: TGTGCCAGTACGACGGGAGTATCGGCCGGGGAGCTGTTTTTT.

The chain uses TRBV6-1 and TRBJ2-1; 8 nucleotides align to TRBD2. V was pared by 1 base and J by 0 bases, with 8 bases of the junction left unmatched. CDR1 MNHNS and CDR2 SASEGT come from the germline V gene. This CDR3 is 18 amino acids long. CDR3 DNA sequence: TGTGCCAGCAGTGAAGGGACTAGCTCAATCAGCTCCTACAATGAGCAGTTCTTC. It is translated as CASSEGTSSISSYNEQFF.

This CDR3 reads CAWSTDTLGELFF. DNA of the CDR3: TGTGCCTGGTCCACTGACACCCTCGGGGAACTGTTTTTT. This chain links TRBV30 with TRBJ1-4; no reliable D call. The germline gives CDR1 GTSNPN, CDR2 SVGIG (reference sequence). The CDR3 loop spans 13 amino acids. Trimming removed 5 bases from V and 12 bases from J, with 19 bases in between.

Here the CDR3 reads CASRLRESPEQYF. CDR3 DNA sequence: TGTGCAAGTCGCCTGAGGGAGTCCCCCGAGCAGTACTTC. The rearrangement links TRBV12-2 to TRBJ2-7; TRBD2 is taken as the D call from the table, unchecked against the DNA. TRBV12-2 is a pseudogene segment. CDR3 length: 13 residues.

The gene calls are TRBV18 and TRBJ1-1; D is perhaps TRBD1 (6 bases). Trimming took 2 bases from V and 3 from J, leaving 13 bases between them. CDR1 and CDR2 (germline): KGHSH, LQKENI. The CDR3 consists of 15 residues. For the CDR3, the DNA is TGTGCCAGCTCACCAAACAGGGTAATTGACACTGAAGCTTTCTTT. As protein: CASSPNRVIDTEAFF.